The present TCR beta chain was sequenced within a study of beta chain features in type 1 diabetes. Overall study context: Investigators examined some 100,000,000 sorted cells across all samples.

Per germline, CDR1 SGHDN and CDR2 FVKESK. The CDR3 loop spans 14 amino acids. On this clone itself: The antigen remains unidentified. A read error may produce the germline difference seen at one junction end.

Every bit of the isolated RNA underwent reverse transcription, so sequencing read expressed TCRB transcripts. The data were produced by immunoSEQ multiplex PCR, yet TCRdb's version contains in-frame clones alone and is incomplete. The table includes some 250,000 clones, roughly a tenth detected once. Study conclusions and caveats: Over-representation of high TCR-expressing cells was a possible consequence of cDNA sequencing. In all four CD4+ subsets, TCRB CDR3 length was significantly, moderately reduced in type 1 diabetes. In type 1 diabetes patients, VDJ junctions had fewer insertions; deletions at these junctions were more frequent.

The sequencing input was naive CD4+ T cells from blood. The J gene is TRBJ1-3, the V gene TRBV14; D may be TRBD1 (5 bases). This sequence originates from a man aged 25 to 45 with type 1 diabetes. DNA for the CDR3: TGTGCCAGCAGCTCCCGTCCTACGACGGACACCACATATTTT. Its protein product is CASSSRPTTDTTYF.